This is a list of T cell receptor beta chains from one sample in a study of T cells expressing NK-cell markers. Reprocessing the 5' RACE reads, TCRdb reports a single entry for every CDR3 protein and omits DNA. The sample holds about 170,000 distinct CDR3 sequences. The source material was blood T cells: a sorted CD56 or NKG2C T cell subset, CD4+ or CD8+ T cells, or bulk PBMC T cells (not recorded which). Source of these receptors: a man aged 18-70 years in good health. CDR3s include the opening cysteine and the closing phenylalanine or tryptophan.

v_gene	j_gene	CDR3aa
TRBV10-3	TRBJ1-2	CAISESPGQGAGYTF
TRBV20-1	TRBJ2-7	CSARNSGSVVNEQYF
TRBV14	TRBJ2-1	CASSSRGGGATMDPFF
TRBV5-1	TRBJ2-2	CASSLGSGGNTGELFF
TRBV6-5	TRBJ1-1	CASSYSRVGTEAFF
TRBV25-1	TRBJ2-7	CASSESGGGSYEQYF
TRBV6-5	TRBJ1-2	CASSIWHIGNYGYTF
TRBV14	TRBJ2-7	CASSQGAGDYYEQYF
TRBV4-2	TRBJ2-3	CASSQDSLAVGTDTQYF
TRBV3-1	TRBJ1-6	CASSQWGREIHNSPLHF
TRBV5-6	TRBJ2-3	CASSLFSYGGTQYF
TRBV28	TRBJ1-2	CASSLIGAQGHGYTF
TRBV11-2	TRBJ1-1	CASSFGEDEAFF
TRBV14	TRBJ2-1	CASSQDVTDHNEQFF
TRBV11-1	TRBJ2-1	CASSLALTGGLAGSSYNEQFF
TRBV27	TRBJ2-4	CASSLSRGNIQYF
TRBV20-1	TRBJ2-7	CSARAGAGTSYEQYF
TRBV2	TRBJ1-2	CASRHRGQGDTGYTF
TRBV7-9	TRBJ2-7	CASSEDSRVYEQYF
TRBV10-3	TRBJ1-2	CAISESGTAGYGYTF
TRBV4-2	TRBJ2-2	CASSPKEQSFSGELFF
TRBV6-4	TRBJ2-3	CATQSLAGASTDTQYF
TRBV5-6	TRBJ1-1	CASSLVPGQADTEAFF
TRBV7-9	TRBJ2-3	CASSAGVMPDTQYF
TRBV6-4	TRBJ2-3	CASSPSPQRTDTQYF
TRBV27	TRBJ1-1	CASSFGQGGTEAFF
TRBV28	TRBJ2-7	CASSFTGDRGSYEQYF
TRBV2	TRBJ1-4	CASSETDREGEKLFF
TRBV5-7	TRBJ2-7	CASSARGPSYEQYF
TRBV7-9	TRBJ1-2	CASSLGGFGNYGYTF
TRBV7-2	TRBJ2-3	CASSSMRLAVYTDTQYF
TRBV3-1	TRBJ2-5	CASSQGSWYQETQYF
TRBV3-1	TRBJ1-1	CASSQETGYYTEAFF
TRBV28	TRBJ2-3	CASTLDVGTSGTDTQYF
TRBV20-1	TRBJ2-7	CSAPHRAGSSYEQYF
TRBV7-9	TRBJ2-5	CASSLEYLDGETQYF
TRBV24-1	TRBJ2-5	CATSDPGETQYF
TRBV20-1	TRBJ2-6	CSAKSKWAVLSGANVLTF
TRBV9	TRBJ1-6	CASSSGGSNSPLHF
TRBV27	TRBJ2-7	CASSFGASGRYEQYF
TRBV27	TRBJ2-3	CASSPPGRTDTQYF
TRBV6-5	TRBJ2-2	CASKQGQRNTGELFF
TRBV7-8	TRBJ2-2	CASRTLTNTGELFF
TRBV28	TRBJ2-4	CASRLGAKNIQYF
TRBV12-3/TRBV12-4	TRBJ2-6	CASSPLLSGANVLTF
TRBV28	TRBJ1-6	CASSLFLGQGINSPLHF
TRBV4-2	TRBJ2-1	CASSAGTSGGSFSYNEQFF
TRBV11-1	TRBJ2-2	CASSTTGANTGELFFF
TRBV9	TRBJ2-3	CASSSGQGSTDTQYF
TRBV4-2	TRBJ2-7	CASSQGGAGGKIYEQYF
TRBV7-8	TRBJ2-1	CARGAGGLSNEQFF
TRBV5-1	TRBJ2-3	CASKTAAAVHTDTQYF
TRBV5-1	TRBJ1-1	CASRAGGSVNTEAFF
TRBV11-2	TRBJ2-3	CASSSTSNRLAGNTDTQYF
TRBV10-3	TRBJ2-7	CAISEPRDGPYEQYF
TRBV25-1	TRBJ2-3	CASSRGGGAWVDTQYF